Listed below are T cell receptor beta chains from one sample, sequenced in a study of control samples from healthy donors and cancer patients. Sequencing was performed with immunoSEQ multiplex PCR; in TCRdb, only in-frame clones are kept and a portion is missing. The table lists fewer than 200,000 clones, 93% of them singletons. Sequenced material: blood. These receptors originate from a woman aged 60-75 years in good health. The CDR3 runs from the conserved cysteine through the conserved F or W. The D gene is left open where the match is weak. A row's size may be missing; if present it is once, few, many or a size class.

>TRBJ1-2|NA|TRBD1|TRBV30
CAWTGGARASLYGYTF
TGTGCCTGGACAGGGGGCGCCCGGGCCAGTCTCTATGGCTACACCTTC
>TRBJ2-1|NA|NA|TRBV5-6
CASSREYEQFF
TGTGCCAGCAGCCGGGAATATGAGCAGTTCTTC
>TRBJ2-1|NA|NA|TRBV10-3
CAISEILGNKFSNEQFF
TGTGCCATCAGTGAGATCCTTGGGAACAAATTCTCCAATGAGCAGTTCTTC
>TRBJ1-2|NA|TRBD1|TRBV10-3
CAPTTGGPGGYTF
TGTGCCCCTACGACAGGGGGCCCTGGTGGCTACACCTTC
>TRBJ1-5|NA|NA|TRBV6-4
CASNSEQGNQPQHF
TGTGCCAGCAATAGTGAGCAGGGGAATCAGCCCCAGCATTTT
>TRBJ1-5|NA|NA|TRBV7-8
CASSPSRVGGPQHF
TGTGCCAGCAGCCCCAGCAGGGTAGGAGGGCCCCAGCATTTT
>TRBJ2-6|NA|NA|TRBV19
CASSMTGLNSGANVLTF
TGTGCCAGTAGTATGACAGGCTTGAACTCTGGGGCCAACGTCCTGACTTTC
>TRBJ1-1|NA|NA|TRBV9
CASSVDLRTEAFF
TGTGCCAGCAGCGTAGACTTGAGGACTGAAGCTTTCTTT
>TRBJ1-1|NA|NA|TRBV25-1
CASSAGPMSTEAFF
TGTGCCAGCAGTGCGGGTCCGATGTCCACTGAAGCTTTCTTT
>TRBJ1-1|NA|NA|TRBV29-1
CSVEEAWTEAFF
TGCAGCGTTGAAGAGGCGTGGACTGAAGCTTTCTTT
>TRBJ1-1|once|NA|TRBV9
CASSGRVMNTEAFF
TGTGCCAGCAGCGGACGGGTCATGAACACTGAAGCTTTCTTT
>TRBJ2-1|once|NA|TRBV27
CASSLEGRLYNEQFF
TGTGCCAGCAGTTTAGAGGGCAGGCTATACAATGAGCAGTTCTTC
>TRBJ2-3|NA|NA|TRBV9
CASSVGGISTDTQYF
TGTGCCAGCAGCGTAGGGGGCATCAGCACAGATACGCAGTATTTT
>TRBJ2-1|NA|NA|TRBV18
CASSPRGSNNEQFF
TGTGCCAGCTCACCAAGGGGTTCGAACAATGAGCAGTTCTTC
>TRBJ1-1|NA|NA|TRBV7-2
CASRPRLLGGTEAFF
TGTGCCAGCAGACCCCGATTACTTGGGGGCACTGAAGCTTTCTTT
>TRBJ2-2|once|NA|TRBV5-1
CASSLAVSGELFF
TGCGCCAGCAGCTTGGCCGTTTCCGGGGAGCTGTTTTTT
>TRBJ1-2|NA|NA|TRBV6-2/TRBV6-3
CASSYPDSRIVYGYTF
TGTGCCAGCAGTTACCCGGACAGCAGAATTGTCTATGGCTACACCTTC
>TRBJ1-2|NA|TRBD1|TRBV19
CASSTTAGTAYGYTF
TGTGCCAGTAGCACTACCGCCGGGACAGCATATGGCTACACCTTC
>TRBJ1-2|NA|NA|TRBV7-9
CASSFGLHVYYGYTF
TGTGCCAGCAGCTTCGGCCTACACGTATACTATGGCTACACCTTC
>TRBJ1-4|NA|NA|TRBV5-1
CASSVGLTATNEKLFF
TGCGCCAGCAGCGTCGGACTTACTGCAACTAATGAAAAACTGTTTTTT
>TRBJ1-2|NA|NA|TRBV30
CAWSGPGNYGYTF
TGTGCCTGGAGTGGACCAGGGAACTATGGCTACACCTTC
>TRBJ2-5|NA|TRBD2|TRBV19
CASSIRAGGRGETQYF
TGTGCCAGTAGTATCCGAGCGGGGGGCCGGGGAGAGACCCAGTACTTC